The clone carrying this TCR beta chain was seen only once. As yet, its antigen is unknown. This entry belongs to a study of cytomegalovirus exposure and HLA in healthy donors. PCR was performed using 60 Vbeta and 13 Jbeta primers. Measured with immunoSEQ multiplex PCR; TCRdb has only the in-frame clones, and not every one. The sample includes fewer than 250,000 clones, about 85% seen only once; the top ten take over 1%. Study-wide results and caveats: Analyzed later, most CMV-associated TCR beta chains appeared HLA-restricted. About 87% or about 30% of the time was how often most TCR beta V segments were productive, according to an earlier analysis.

This sequence was found in a human donor in good health. The sample consisted of PBMCs.

CDR3 sequence (DNA): TGCGCCAGCAGCTTCTCACTACGACCGACAACTAGCGGGAGATCTTACGAGCAGTACTTC. Its translation: CASSFSLRPTTSGRSYEQYF. V is TRBV4-3 and J is TRBJ2-7; the match to TRBD2 covers 11 bases. J lost 4 bases, V lost 5 bases, and 22 bases had no gene match. The CDR3 spans 20 residues. Germline V gives CDR1 LGHNA, CDR2 YSLEER.